This TCR beta chain was identified in a study of blood T cell repertoires in COVID-19. Study at large: From the United States, Italy and Spain came samples of acute and convalescent COVID-19. T cells, B-cell-depleted T cells, or PBMCs supplied cDNA or gDNA.

The germline V gene encodes CDR1 LNHDA and CDR2 SQIVND (reference sequence). This CDR3 has 14 amino acids. Trimming cost V 6 bases and J 12 bases; bases outside gene matches: 13. TCRdb's copy holds only in-frame clones and misses some; the assay was immunoSEQ multiplex PCR. Of about 330,000 clones in the sample, 65% to 90% were seen once. This sequence joins TRBV19 and TRBJ1-4, with 7 nucleotides matching TRBD1. Sample: peripheral blood. This receptor was identified in a human donor in a cohort sampled during active COVID-19. CDR3 nucleotides: TGTGCCAGTAGCCGAAATACAGGGGATAAAGAACTGTTTTTT. Its protein product is CASSRNTGDKELFF.